These T cell receptor beta chains were read from a single sample in a study of T cells after yellow fever vaccination. TCRdb independently ran MiXCR on the 5' RACE reads; one entry per CDR3 protein. This sample has tens of thousands of distinct CDR3 sequences, with 5% to 8.5% found just once. The sample consisted of CD8+ T cells not binding an NS4B(214-222) dextramer, sorted from PBMCs, taken roughly 45 days after the first yellow fever vaccination. The receptor set was obtained from a man between 18 and 35 years old who received the YFV17D yellow fever vaccine. The CDR3 runs from the conserved cysteine through the conserved F or W. The D gene is left open where the match is weak. Some rows have no size entry. The others give once, few or many, or a class for an expanded clone.

v_call	clone_size	d_call	j_call	cdr3_aa	cdr3_nt
TRBV12-3/TRBV12-4	many	.	TRBJ2-1	CASSHTQGGEQFF	TGTGCCAGCAGCCATACACAGGGAGGGGAGCAGTTCTTC
TRBV6-5	many	.	TRBJ2-7	CAREGAQEQYF	TGTGCCAGGGAGGGGGCCCAGGAGCAGTACTTC
TRBV27	few	.	TRBJ2-2	CASGIGTNTGELFF	TGTGCCAGCGGGATCGGGACGAACACCGGGGAGCTGTTTTTT
TRBV7-2	few	.	TRBJ2-7	CASSPGPSDEQYF	TGTGCCAGCAGCCCCGGGCCTTCGGACGAGCAGTACTTC
TRBV10-3	many	.	TRBJ2-3	CAISSGRPSSTDTQYF	TGTGCCATCTCGAGCGGGCGCCCTTCTAGTACAGATACGCAGTATTTT
TRBV4-3	many	.	TRBJ2-1	CASSQVGDGTYGARDEQFF	TGCGCCAGCAGCCAAGTGGGGGACGGGACCTACGGTGCCCGCGATGAGCAGTTCTTC
TRBV7-9	.	.	TRBJ1-2	CASSLATSANYGYTF	TGTGCCAGCAGCTTAGCGACTTCAGCTAACTATGGCTACACCTTC
TRBV12-3/TRBV12-4	many	.	TRBJ1-2	CASTDPNRVLDYGYTF	TGTGCCAGCACCGACCCCAACAGGGTTCTGGACTATGGCTACACCTTC
TRBV29-1	.	.	TRBJ1-1	CSVYSGTPNTEAFF	TGCAGCGTTTACTCCGGGACACCCAACACTGAAGCTTTCTTT
TRBV7-8	few	.	TRBJ2-1	CASSGDAYNEQFF	TGTGCCAGCAGCGGGGACGCCTACAATGAGCAGTTCTTC
TRBV19	many	.	TRBJ2-7	CASPIPSNYEQYF	TGTGCCAGTCCGATTCCTTCTAACTACGAGCAGTACTTC
TRBV11-1	.	.	TRBJ1-2	CASSPAGRGLQPNYGYTF	TGTGCCAGCAGCCCCGCGGGGAGGGGACTCCAACCTAACTATGGCTACACCTTC
TRBV4-2	.	.	TRBJ1-1	CASSQYQGNTEAFF	TGTGCCAGCAGCCAGTATCAGGGGAACACTGAAGCTTTCTTT
TRBV5-4	few	.	TRBJ1-2	CASRSGEQIGYTF	TGTGCCAGCAGATCAGGGGAACAAATTGGCTACACCTTC
TRBV6-2/TRBV6-3	many	.	TRBJ2-1	CASSLATFYNEQFF	TGTGCCAGCAGTCTGGCGACCTTCTACAATGAGCAGTTCTTC
TRBV11-2	.	TRBD1	TRBJ2-5	CASSLDGRGRDETQYF	TGCGCCAGCAGCTTAGATGGCAGGGGGCGGGACGAGACCCAATACTTC
TRBV6-5	few	.	TRBJ1-2	CASSYSIFGRDYGYTF	TGTGCCAGCAGTTACTCGATTTTTGGCAGGGACTATGGCTACACCTTC
TRBV5-1	many	.	TRBJ2-1	CASSLAPGPTYNEQFF	TGCGCCAGCAGCTTGGCCCCGGGTCCTACCTACAATGAGCAGTTCTTC
TRBV28	many	.	TRBJ2-3	CASGSIGRTDTQYF	TGTGCCAGCGGTTCGATCGGGCGCACAGATACGCAGTATTTT
TRBV29-1	many	.	TRBJ1-1	CSVGVNTEAFF	TGCAGCGTTGGAGTGAACACTGAAGCTTTCTTT
TRBV6-1	.	.	TRBJ2-3	CASNSGPADTQYF	TGTGCCAGCAACTCAGGGCCGGCAGATACGCAGTATTTT
TRBV12-3/TRBV12-4	many	.	TRBJ2-1	CASSLAGEQFF	TGTGCCAGCAGTTTAGCGGGAGAGCAGTTCTTC